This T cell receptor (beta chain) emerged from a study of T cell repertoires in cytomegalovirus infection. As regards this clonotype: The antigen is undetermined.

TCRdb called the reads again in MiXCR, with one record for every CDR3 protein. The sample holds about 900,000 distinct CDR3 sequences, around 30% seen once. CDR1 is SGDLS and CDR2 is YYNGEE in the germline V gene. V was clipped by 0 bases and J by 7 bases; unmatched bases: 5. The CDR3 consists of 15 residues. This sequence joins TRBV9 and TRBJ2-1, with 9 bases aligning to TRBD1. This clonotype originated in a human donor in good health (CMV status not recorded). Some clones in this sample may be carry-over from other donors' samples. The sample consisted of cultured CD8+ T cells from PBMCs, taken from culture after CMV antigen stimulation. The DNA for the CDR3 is TGTGCCAGCAGCGTAGGGGGGACAGGGAGGAATGAGCAGTTCTTC. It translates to CASSVGGTGRNEQFF. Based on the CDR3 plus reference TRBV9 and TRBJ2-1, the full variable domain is DSGVTQTPKHLITATGQRVTLRCSPRSGDLSVYWYQQSLDQGLQFLIQYYNGEERAKGNILERFSAQQFPDLHSELNLSSLELGDSALYFCASSVGGTGRNEQFFGPGTRLTVL.